Given below is one T cell receptor beta chain in context. Which antigen it targets is not known. No base qualities exist here, and no much larger clone lies one base off it. The donors were healthy, HIV-negative adults with no recently reported acute infections or vaccinations. Only Caucasian adults living in Nashville, Tennessee, USA were represented among the donors. Magnetic negative selection was used to enrich CD4+ T cells, after which naive cells were positively selected on CD45RA and the negative fraction became the memory subset. Blood was collected by leukapheresis, and PBMCs were isolated by Ficoll-Histopaque density gradient centrifugation and then cryopreserved in liquid nitrogen vapor phase. Purity and quantity of every magnetically sorted T cell population were checked by analytical flow cytometry. Genomic DNA was isolated from each sorted fraction and quantified by UV absorbance on a Nanodrop 2000c.

Taken from cysteine to phenylalanine, the CDR3 has 14 residues. CDR3 DNA only is kept here, 42 bases in frame from base 1. Ends trimmed: V by 2 bases, J by 2 bases; bases unmatched to a gene: 2. The germline V gene gives CDR1 as SQVTM and CDR2 as ANQGSEA. Using the deep immunoSEQ assay, multiplex PCR amplified TCR CDR3 regions from genomic DNA. Genomic DNA extracted from each cell subset was distributed evenly over all wells of several immunoSEQ 96-well plates, and each plate served as one replicate. Each replicate PCR for sorted subsets received around 200 ng genomic DNA, equal to roughly 30,000 T cell genomes. The purified libraries were quantified using a Qubit 3.0 fluorometer, sized with a Bioanalyzer 2100, and then quantified again using the KAPA Library Quantification kit. Every immunoSEQ 96-well plate was sequenced on a dedicated single-read 150-cycle Illumina NextSeq 550 flow cell. The authors' analysis ran thus. Because the immunoSEQ output included only junctional sequences and no quality scores, the filtering could not be the same as the filtering used for full-length reads. Sequences were annotated with PyIR, a Python wrapper for IgBLAST v1.9, and V/J genes and CDR3 were assigned using IMGT germline references. Reads were removed for weak V/J assignments (E-value above 1e-6), missing CDR3, stop codons, out-of-frame junctions, or ambiguous translated residues. V3J clonotypes were defined as sequences sharing an identical inferred V gene, J gene, and CDR3 amino acid sequence. Percentage overlap between repertoires was calculated by dividing the number of shared unique clonotypes by the size of the smaller repertoire. Three approaches were used to assess repertoire richness: RTK rarefaction, the Chao1 estimator, and Recon v2.1 estimates of unobserved clonotypes. Generation probabilities were computed with OLGA for all TCRbeta clonotypes obtained by the gDNA method from four donors. As stored in TCRdb, this immuneACCESS dataset retains in-frame rearrangements with V and J assigned. A fraction of the clones does not appear; measured against another copy, unresolved V genes explain less than half of the discrepancy, and the remainder lacks a known reason. V and J calls and clone size come straight from that table; D and trimming were deduced from the DNA. This sample holds some 1,400,000 clones; roughly 96% were observed only once. 1% to 1.5% of the sample is held by the ten biggest clonotypes.

This sample is part of a study of shared clonotypes between healthy human individuals (dated by TCRdb to the early 2020s). Broadly, across the study: A couple of women and a few men aged 18 to 49 years were included in the cohort. Per donor, three plates each were used for CD4 naive and CD4 memory, two for CD8 naive, and one for CD8 memory. The study deeply sequenced blood TCR repertoires of about 5 healthy adults to estimate repertoire size and the extent of clonotype sharing between individuals. To increase sequencing depth and limit assay-specific biases, different laboratories used diverse techniques to prepare libraries and sequence TCR repertoires. Each donor's leukapheresis produced roughly between roughly 0.85 and 9 billion PBMCs. General conclusions and limits of the study: The genetic and exposure-history diversity represented was limited by the small number of donors. When a few donors were compared, the shared fraction of clonotypes was roughly 4.8% for naive CD4, roughly 3.4% for naive CD8, roughly 2.5% for memory CD4, and around 0.4% for memory CD8. Clonotypes shared by all four sorted-subset donors showed higher generation probabilities than non-shared clonotypes. Rarefaction of sorted-subset datasets indicated incomplete sequencing despite the large sequencing depth. Pairwise subsampling led to the expectation that sequencing depth would affect the degree of clonotype sharing among donors. Sampling was restricted to blood, and TCR repertoires in tissue are likely to differ from TCR repertoires in blood. Naive subsets generally had larger estimated clonotype richness than memory subsets did.

The clonotype originates from a young man in good health. The sequencing sample was made of naive CD4+ T cells sorted from blood. The cell subset or site label, read with the paper, signifies: CD45RA+ positively selected. The receptor chain draws on TRBV29-1 and TRBJ2-3; 9 middle bases align to TRBD1. The DNA is as follows: TGCAGCGTTGAAAGGGACAGGGCCACAGATACGCAGTATTTT. The translation is CSVERDRATDTQYF.